Listed below are T cell receptor beta chains from one sample, sequenced in a study of vaccination and CD4 T cells after COVID-19. Each CDR3 protein gets one entry after TCRdb re-called the PCR reads with MiXCR. The sample lists approximately 17,000 distinct CDR3 sequences, roughly half occurring once. Their antigens are not known. The material sequenced was CD4+ T cells from blood, cultured in vitro, taken before SARS-CoV-2 vaccination. These receptors originate from a human donor who had recovered from COVID-19. The CDR3 runs from the conserved cysteine through the conserved F or W. The D gene is left open where the match is weak. Size tells how often a clone was seen (once, few, many) or the class of an expanded clone, and some rows leave it out.

V: TRBV7-2
D: .
J: TRBJ1-2
size: .
DNA: TGTGCCAGCAGCCCACTGGGCGGCAACTATGGCTACACCTTC
CDR3: CASSPLGGNYGYTF

V: TRBV12-3/TRBV12-4
D: TRBD2
J: TRBJ2-5
size: .
DNA: TGTGCCAGCAGTCTGGGTGAGAGAGTTGCGGGAGGAAGGGAGACCCAGTACTTC
CDR3: CASSLGERVAGGRETQYF

V: TRBV7-2
D: .
J: TRBJ1-2
size: few
DNA: TGTGCCAGCAGCTTAGTAGCCGGGACTAACTATGGCTACACCTTC
CDR3: CASSLVAGTNYGYTF

V: TRBV6-1
D: TRBD1
J: TRBJ1-6
size: .
DNA: TGTGCCAGCAGTGTACGGACAGGGGAGTCACCCCTCCACTTT
CDR3: CASSVRTGESPLHF

V: TRBV20-1
D: .
J: TRBJ2-5
size: .
DNA: TGCAGTGTCCCCCCACGCCGGTCAGAGACCCAGTACTTC
CDR3: CSVPPRRSETQYF

V: TRBV10-2
D: .
J: TRBJ1-1
size: .
DNA: TGCGCCAGCAACTTCAGAACTGAAGCTTTCTTT
CDR3: CASNFRTEAFF

V: TRBV20-1
D: TRBD2
J: TRBJ2-1
size: .
DNA: TGCAGTGCTAGTGATAGCGGGAGCACAGTTGAGCAGTTCTTC
CDR3: CSASDSGSTVEQFF

V: TRBV20-1
D: .
J: TRBJ2-3
size: .
DNA: TGCAGTGCTCACAGGACAGACACAGATACGCAGTATTTT
CDR3: CSAHRTDTDTQYF

V: TRBV7-9
D: .
J: TRBJ1-2
size: .
DNA: TGTGCCAGCAGCTTCCCAGCTAACTATGGCTACACCTTC
CDR3: CASSFPANYGYTF

V: TRBV24-1
D: .
J: TRBJ1-4
size: .
DNA: TGTGCCACCAGTGCACCGGGGGCAACTAATGAAAAACTGTTTTTT
CDR3: CATSAPGATNEKLFF

V: TRBV6-5
D: .
J: TRBJ1-2
size: few
DNA: TGTGCCAGCAGTTACGGATGGGGGTCCTATGGCTACACCTTC
CDR3: CASSYGWGSYGYTF

V: TRBV6-1
D: .
J: TRBJ1-2
size: few
DNA: TGTGCCAGCAGTCTCACTCAGGGGTCAGATGGCTACACCTTC
CDR3: CASSLTQGSDGYTF

V: TRBV7-2
D: TRBD2
J: TRBJ2-5
size: .
DNA: TGTGCCAGCAGCCAGGGACTAGCGGGAACAGAGACCCAGTACTTC
CDR3: CASSQGLAGTETQYF

V: TRBV20-1
D: TRBD2
J: TRBJ2-3
size: few
DNA: TGCAGTGCCAGCGGGGGAGTGGTAGATACGCAGTATTTT
CDR3: CSASGGVVDTQYF

V: TRBV6-1
D: .
J: TRBJ1-1
size: .
DNA: TGTGCCAGCAGGAGGATAGGGGGGGCGGTGACCACTGAAGCTTTCTTT
CDR3: CASRRIGGAVTTEAFF

V: TRBV30
D: .
J: TRBJ1-5
size: .
DNA: TGTGCCTGGAGTAAGGAGGGCCGAGGCAATCAGCCCCAGCATTTT
CDR3: CAWSKEGRGNQPQHF

V: TRBV4-2
D: .
J: TRBJ2-6
size: .
DNA: TGTGCCAGCAGCCAAGCGTCGACAGTACCCTCTGGGGCCAACGTCCTGACTTTC
CDR3: CASSQASTVPSGANVLTF

V: TRBV19
D: TRBD1
J: TRBJ2-6
size: .
DNA: TGTGCCAGTAGCCCTGGACAGGGGACTGGGGCCAACGTCCTGACTTTC
CDR3: CASSPGQGTGANVLTF

V: TRBV19
D: .
J: TRBJ1-5
size: few
DNA: TGTGCCAGTAGTATCGTGGCAGGCCTGGGCCAGCCCCAGCATTTT
CDR3: CASSIVAGLGQPQHF

V: TRBV6-1
D: TRBD1
J: TRBJ2-7
size: few
DNA: TGTGCCAGCGGAGAGGGGGCGGCTTCCTACGAGCAGTACTTC
CDR3: CASGEGAASYEQYF

V: TRBV28
D: .
J: TRBJ1-2
size: once
DNA: TGTGCCAGCAGACCCGGAGTCTCCGGGGGGTATGGCTACACCTTC
CDR3: CASRPGVSGGYGYTF

V: TRBV6-1
D: .
J: TRBJ2-2
size: once
DNA: TGTGCCAGCAGCCGGACCACTAGAGGCGGGGAGCTGTTTTTT
CDR3: CASSRTTRGGELFF

V: TRBV6-5
D: .
J: TRBJ1-5
size: .
DNA: TGTGCCAGCAGTTACTCGACAGAAGGTCAGCCCCAGCATTTT
CDR3: CASSYSTEGQPQHF

V: TRBV6-5
D: TRBD1
J: TRBJ1-2
size: once
DNA: TGTGCCAGCAGTTCCACAAAGACAGGGCGAGGCTACACCTTC
CDR3: CASSSTKTGRGYTF

V: TRBV20-1
D: .
J: TRBJ2-1
size: .
DNA: TGCAGTGCTGACGGGCCAGGGGTGGAGCAGTTCTTC
CDR3: CSADGPGVEQFF

V: TRBV7-2
D: .
J: TRBJ2-3
size: few
DNA: TGTGCCAGCAGCTTAGATCCAGGGTCCGATACGCAGTATTTT
CDR3: CASSLDPGSDTQYF

V: TRBV20-1
D: .
J: TRBJ1-2
size: few
DNA: TGCAGTGCTAGAGCGACAGGTGGCTATGGCTACACCTTC
CDR3: CSARATGGYGYTF

V: TRBV19
D: TRBD1
J: TRBJ1-5
size: .
DNA: TGTGCCAGTAGTACGACAGGGGCTAGCAATCAGCCCCAGCATTTT
CDR3: CASSTTGASNQPQHF

V: TRBV20-1
D: TRBD2
J: TRBJ2-1
size: .
DNA: TGCAGTGCCTTCCTAGCGGGGGGCACGAATGAGCAGTTCTTC
CDR3: CSAFLAGGTNEQFF

V: TRBV2
D: .
J: TRBJ1-2
size: few
DNA: TGTGCCAGCAGGGTAACAGAAGATGGCTACACCTTC
CDR3: CASRVTEDGYTF

V: TRBV28
D: .
J: TRBJ2-3
size: .
DNA: TGTGCCAGCAGTTCTCTAGCAGAACCTAGCACAGATACGCAGTATTTT
CDR3: CASSSLAEPSTDTQYF

V: TRBV11-3
D: TRBD1
J: TRBJ2-5
size: .
DNA: TGTGCCAGCAGCTTCACAGGGGGGGAGACCCAGTACTTC
CDR3: CASSFTGGETQYF

V: TRBV19
D: TRBD1
J: TRBJ1-1
size: medium-sized
DNA: TGTGCCAGTAGTACGCGCCTAGGGGGCACGCCGGGGACTGAAGCTTTCTTT
CDR3: CASSTRLGGTPGTEAFF

V: TRBV6-1
D: TRBD1
J: TRBJ1-1
size: few
DNA: TGTGCCAGCACGGGACAGCGTATCATGAACACTGAAGCTTTCTTT
CDR3: CASTGQRIMNTEAFF

V: TRBV20-1
D: TRBD2
J: TRBJ2-1
size: .
DNA: TGCAGTGCAAGCACCGAGCGGGGAACCAATGAGCAGTTCTTC
CDR3: CSASTERGTNEQFF

V: TRBV7-6
D: .
J: TRBJ1-2
size: .
DNA: TGTGCCAGCAGCGGGGTCGACGGGGGCTACACCTTC
CDR3: CASSGVDGGYTF

V: TRBV18
D: .
J: TRBJ1-5
size: few
DNA: TGTGCCAGCTCACGGACGGGCAGCAATCAGCCCCAGCATTTT
CDR3: CASSRTGSNQPQHF

V: TRBV18
D: .
J: TRBJ2-3
size: once
DNA: TGTGCCAGCTCACCACAGGCGGGTACAGATACGCAGTATTTT
CDR3: CASSPQAGTDTQYF

V: TRBV4-3
D: .
J: TRBJ2-2
size: .
DNA: TGCGCCAGCAGCCAAGAGTCGAACACCGGGGAGCTGTTTTTT
CDR3: CASSQESNTGELFF

V: TRBV9
D: .
J: TRBJ1-5
size: .
DNA: TGTGCCAGCAGCCAAAATAGGAGGTATAGCAATCAGCCCCAGCATTTT
CDR3: CASSQNRRYSNQPQHF

V: TRBV7-9
D: TRBD2
J: TRBJ2-2
size: few
DNA: TGTGCCAGCAGCTTAGCCCCGAGCGGGGGGGCCCCCCCCGGGGAGCTGTTTTTT
CDR3: CASSLAPSGGAPPGELFF

V: TRBV7-2
D: .
J: TRBJ1-1
size: few
DNA: TGTGCCAGCAGCTTAGTGGGGGGCGGGAACACTGAAGCTTTCTTT
CDR3: CASSLVGGGNTEAFF

V: TRBV5-8
D: .
J: TRBJ2-7
size: .
DNA: TGTGCCAGCAGCTTGGCTCGCGGGACGGCCTACGAGCAGTACTTC
CDR3: CASSLARGTAYEQYF

V: TRBV20-1
D: .
J: TRBJ1-1
size: few
DNA: TGCAGTGCCGAACCGGGTCTCAACTGGAACACTGAAGCTTTCTTT
CDR3: CSAEPGLNWNTEAFF

V: TRBV7-2
D: .
J: TRBJ2-7
size: .
DNA: TGTGCCAGCAGCCCCGTGGACGTAGGAGTTAACCACGAGCAGTACTTC
CDR3: CASSPVDVGVNHEQYF

V: TRBV6-2/TRBV6-3
D: TRBD2
J: TRBJ2-1
size: .
DNA: TGTGCCAGCAACTCGGGAGGAAGCTACAATGAGCAGTTCTTC
CDR3: CASNSGGSYNEQFF

V: TRBV20-1
D: .
J: TRBJ2-1
size: .
DNA: TGCAGTGCTATCCCAGGGGAAGGTTACAATGAGCAGTTCTTC
CDR3: CSAIPGEGYNEQFF

V: TRBV7-2
D: .
J: TRBJ2-5
size: .
DNA: TGTGCCAGCAGCTTTTCCGAAGAGACCCAGTACTTC
CDR3: CASSFSEETQYF

V: TRBV20-1
D: .
J: TRBJ2-4
size: few
DNA: TGCAGTGCTAGAGATTCGGGGCAGCCCATTCAGTACTTC
CDR3: CSARDSGQPIQYF

V: TRBV19
D: TRBD2
J: TRBJ2-3
size: .
DNA: TGTGCCAGTAGTCGAGCGGGAGGGCCCTCTGTGTTAGATACGCAGTATTTT
CDR3: CASSRAGGPSVLDTQYF

V: TRBV20-1
D: TRBD2
J: TRBJ2-1
size: .
DNA: TGCAGTGCTAGCCTAGCGGGGGGGCCGGTTGAGCAGTTCTTC
CDR3: CSASLAGGPVEQFF

V: TRBV11-3
D: .
J: TRBJ1-2
size: .
DNA: TGTGCCAGCAGCTTAACCGCGTTACAGGATAACTATGGCTACACCTTC
CDR3: CASSLTALQDNYGYTF

V: TRBV27
D: TRBD2
J: TRBJ2-2
size: .
DNA: TGTGCCAGCAGTTTACGGGGGGGGGCACTCACCGGGGAGCTGTTTTTT
CDR3: CASSLRGGALTGELFF

V: TRBV18
D: .
J: TRBJ2-5
size: .
DNA: TGTGCCAGCTCACAAGACCAAGAGACCCAGTACTTC
CDR3: CASSQDQETQYF

V: TRBV4-3
D: .
J: TRBJ1-2
size: .
DNA: TGCGCCAGCAGCCAAGGAGCCAGACATGGCTACACCTTC
CDR3: CASSQGARHGYTF

V: TRBV6-4
D: .
J: TRBJ2-5
size: .
DNA: TGTGCCAGCAGCAGACCAGTGGGGGGGCGGGAGACCCAGTACTTC
CDR3: CASSRPVGGRETQYF

V: TRBV15
D: .
J: TRBJ2-5
size: .
DNA: TGTGCCACCAGGGGGCAAGAGACCCAGTACTTC
CDR3: CATRGQETQYF